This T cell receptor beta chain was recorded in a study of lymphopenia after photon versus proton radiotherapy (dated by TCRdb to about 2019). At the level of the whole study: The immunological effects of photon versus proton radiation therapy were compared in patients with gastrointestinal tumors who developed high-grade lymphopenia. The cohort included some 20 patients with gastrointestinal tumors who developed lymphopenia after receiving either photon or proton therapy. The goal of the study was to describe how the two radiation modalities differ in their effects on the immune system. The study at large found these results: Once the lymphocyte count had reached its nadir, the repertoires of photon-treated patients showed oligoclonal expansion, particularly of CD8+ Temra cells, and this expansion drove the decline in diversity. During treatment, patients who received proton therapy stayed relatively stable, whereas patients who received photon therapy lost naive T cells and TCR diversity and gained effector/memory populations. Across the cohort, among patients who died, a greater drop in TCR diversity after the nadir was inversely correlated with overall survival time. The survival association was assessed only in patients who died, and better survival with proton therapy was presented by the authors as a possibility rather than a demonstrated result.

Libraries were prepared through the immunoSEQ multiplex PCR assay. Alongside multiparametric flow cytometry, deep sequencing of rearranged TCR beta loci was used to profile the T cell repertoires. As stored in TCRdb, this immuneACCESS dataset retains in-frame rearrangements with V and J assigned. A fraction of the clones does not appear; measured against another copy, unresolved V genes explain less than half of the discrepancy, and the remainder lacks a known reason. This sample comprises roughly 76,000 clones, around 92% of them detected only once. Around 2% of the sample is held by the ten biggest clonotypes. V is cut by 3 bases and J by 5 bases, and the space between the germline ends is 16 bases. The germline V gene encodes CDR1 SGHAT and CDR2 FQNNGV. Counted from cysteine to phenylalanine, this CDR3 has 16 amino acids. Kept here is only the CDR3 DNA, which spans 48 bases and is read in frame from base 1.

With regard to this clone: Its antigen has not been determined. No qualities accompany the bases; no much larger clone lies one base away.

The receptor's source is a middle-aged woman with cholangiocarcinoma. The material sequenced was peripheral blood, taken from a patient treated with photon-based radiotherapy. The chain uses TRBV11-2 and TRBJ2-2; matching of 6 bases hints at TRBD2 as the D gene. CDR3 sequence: CASSFLGGVDTGELFF. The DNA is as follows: TGTGCCAGCAGCTTCTTGGGCGGGGTAGATACCGGGGAGCTGTTTTTT.